This is a list of T cell receptor beta chains from one sample in a study of blood T cell repertoires in COVID-19. Profiling relied on immunoSEQ multiplex PCR, and the TCRdb table lists in-frame clones only, not all of them. Here the sample spans some 290,000 clones, roughly 91% being singletons. Sequenced material: PBMCs or T cells enriched from blood (not recorded which). Receptors were obtained from a woman in her 30s who had recovered from COVID-19. The CDR3 runs from the conserved cysteine through the conserved F or W.

V,J,CDR3
TRBV4-1,TRBJ2-1,CASSQESSGTYNEQFF
TRBV28,TRBJ2-7,CASSLGQSYEQYF
TRBV7-7,TRBJ2-1,CASSKGTSYLGNEQFF
TRBV5-5,TRBJ2-7,CASSLVTRVQYF
TRBV6-5,TRBJ2-1,CASTLRVSYNEQFF
TRBV10-3,TRBJ1-3,CAIALGSPGNTIYF
TRBV5-6,TRBJ2-5,CASSIGLTQYF
TRBV27,TRBJ2-5,CASSLRWGGETQYF
TRBV6-6,TRBJ2-2,CASRYGTRVPGELFF
TRBV19,TRBJ2-1,CASTVTSGSYNEQFF
TRBV20-1,TRBJ2-6,CSASTQGLSGANVLTF
TRBV15,TRBJ2-7,CATSRGLAGGYEQYF